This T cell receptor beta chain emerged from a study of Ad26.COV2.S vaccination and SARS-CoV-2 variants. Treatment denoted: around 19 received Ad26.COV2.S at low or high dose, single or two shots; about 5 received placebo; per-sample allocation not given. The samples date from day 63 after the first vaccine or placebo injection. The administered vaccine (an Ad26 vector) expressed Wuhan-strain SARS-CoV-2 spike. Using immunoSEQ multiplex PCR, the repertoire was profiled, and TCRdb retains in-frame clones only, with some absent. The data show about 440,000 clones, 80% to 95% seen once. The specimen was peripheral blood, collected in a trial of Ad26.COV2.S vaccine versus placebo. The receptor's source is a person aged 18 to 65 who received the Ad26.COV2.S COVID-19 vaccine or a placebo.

CDR3 in DNA: TGTGCCAGCACCCCGGTGGGGACAGGGAGCCAAGAGACCCAGTACTTC. Encoded protein: CASTPVGTGSQETQYF. The chain has TRBV5-5 and TRBJ2-5; the match to TRBD1 covers 9 bases. After removal of 6 bases from V and 1 base from J, the junction contained 10 bases not matched to a gene. Germline loops: CDR1 SGHKS, CDR2 YYEKEE (reference sequence). The CDR3 contains 16 residues.